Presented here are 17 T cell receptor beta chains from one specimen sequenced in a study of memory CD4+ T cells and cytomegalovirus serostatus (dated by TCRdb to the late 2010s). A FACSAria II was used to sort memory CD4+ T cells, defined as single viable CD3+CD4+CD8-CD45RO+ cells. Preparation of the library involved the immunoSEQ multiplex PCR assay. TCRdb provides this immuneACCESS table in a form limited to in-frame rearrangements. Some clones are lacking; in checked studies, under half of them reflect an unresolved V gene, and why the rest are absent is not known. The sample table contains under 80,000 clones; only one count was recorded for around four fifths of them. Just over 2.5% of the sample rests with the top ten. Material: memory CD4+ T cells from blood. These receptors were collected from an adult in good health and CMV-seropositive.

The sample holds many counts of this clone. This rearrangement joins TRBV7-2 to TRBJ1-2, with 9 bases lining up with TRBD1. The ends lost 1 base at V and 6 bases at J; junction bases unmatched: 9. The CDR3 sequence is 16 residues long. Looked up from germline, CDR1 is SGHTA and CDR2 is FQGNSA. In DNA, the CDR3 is TGTGCCAGCAGCTTAGAACAGGGGGCCCGCCTTGATGGCTACACCTTC. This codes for CASSLEQGARLDGYTF.

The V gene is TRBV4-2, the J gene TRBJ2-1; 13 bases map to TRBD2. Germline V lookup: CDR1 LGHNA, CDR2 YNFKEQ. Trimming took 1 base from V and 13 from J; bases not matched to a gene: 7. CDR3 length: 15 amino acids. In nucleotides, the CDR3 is TGTGCCAGCAGCCAAGTAACTAGCGGGGGGGCGGTACAGTTCTTC. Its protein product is CASSQVTSGGAVQFF.

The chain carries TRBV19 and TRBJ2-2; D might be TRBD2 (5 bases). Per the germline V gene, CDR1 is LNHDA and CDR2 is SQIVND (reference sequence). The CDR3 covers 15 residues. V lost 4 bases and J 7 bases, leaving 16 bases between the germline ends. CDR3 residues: CASSSSSGWGGELFF. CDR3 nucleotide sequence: TGTGCCAGTAGTAGCTCCTCGGGGTGGGGCGGGGAGCTGTTTTTT.

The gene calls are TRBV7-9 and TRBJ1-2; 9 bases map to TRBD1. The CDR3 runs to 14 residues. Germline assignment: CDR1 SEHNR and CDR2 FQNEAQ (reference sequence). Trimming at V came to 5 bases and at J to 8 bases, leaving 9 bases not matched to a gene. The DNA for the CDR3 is TGTGCCAGCAGCCTAACCCGGGACAGGGAGGGCTACACCTTC. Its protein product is CASSLTRDREGYTF.

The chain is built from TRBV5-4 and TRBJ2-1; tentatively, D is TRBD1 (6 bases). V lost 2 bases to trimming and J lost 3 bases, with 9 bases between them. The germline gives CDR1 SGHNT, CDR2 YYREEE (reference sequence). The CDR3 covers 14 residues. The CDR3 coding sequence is TGTGCCAGCAGCTTCGAGGGGGTCTACAATGAGCAGTTCTTC. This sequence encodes CASSFEGVYNEQFF.

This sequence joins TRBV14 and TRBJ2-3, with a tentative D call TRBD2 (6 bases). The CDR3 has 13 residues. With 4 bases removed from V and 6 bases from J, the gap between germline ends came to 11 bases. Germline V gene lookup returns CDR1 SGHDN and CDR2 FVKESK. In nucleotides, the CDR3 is TGTGCCAGCAGCCCGGGACTTTATGATACGCAGTATTTT. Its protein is CASSPGLYDTQYF.

DNA of the CDR3: TGCGCCAGCAGCTCCCGTCCAGGGGAAGTGCACGAGCAGTACTTC. It yields the protein CASSSRPGEVHEQYF. The chain carries TRBV5-1 and TRBJ2-7; the D gene is possibly TRBD1 (6 bases). V was cut by 3 bases and J by 5 bases, with 18 bases left in between. CDR1 and CDR2 (germline): SGHRS, YFSETQ. CDR3 size: 15 residues.

The CDR3 DNA reads TGTGCCAGCAGCTTGTTGTCGTCCGCCTACGAGCAGTACGTC. Its protein product is CASSLLSSAYEQYV. The V and J genes are TRBV5-6 and TRBJ2-7; D call uncertain. The CDR3 has 14 residues. The germline V and J ends were trimmed by 1 base and 2 bases, with 10 bases remaining between them. Per the germline V gene, CDR1 is SGHDT and CDR2 is YYEEEE.

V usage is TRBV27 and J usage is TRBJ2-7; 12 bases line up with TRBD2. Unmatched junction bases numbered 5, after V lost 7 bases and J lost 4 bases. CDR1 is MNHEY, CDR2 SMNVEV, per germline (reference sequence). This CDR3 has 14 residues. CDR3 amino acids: CASTGLAGPYEQYV. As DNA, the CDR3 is TGTGCCAGCACCGGACTAGCGGGACCTTACGAGCAGTACGTC.

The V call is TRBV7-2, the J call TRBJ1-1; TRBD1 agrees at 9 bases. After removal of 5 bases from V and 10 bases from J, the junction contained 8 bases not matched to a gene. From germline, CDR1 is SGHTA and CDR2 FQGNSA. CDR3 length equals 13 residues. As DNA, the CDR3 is TGTGCCAGCAGCATTTCCGGGACAGGGATAGCTTTCTTT. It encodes CASSISGTGIAFF.

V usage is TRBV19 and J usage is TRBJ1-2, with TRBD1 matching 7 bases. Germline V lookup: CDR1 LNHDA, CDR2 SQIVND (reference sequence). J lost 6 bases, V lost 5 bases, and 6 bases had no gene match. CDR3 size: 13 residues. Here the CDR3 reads CASSPTGTHGYTF. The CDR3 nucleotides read TGTGCCAGTAGTCCGACAGGGACCCATGGCTACACCTTC.

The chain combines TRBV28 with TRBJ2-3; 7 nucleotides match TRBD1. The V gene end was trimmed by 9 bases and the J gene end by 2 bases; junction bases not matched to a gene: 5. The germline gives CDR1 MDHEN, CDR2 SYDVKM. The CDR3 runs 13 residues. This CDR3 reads CASGTANTDTQYF. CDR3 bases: TGTGCCAGTGGGACAGCAAACACAGATACGCAGTATTTT. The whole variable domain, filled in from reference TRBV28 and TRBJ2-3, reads DVKVTQSSRYLVKRTGEKVFLECVQDMDHENMFWYRQDPGLGLRLIYFSYDVKMKEKGDIPEGYSVSREKKERFSLILESASTNQTSMYLCASGTANTDTQYFGPGTRLTVL.

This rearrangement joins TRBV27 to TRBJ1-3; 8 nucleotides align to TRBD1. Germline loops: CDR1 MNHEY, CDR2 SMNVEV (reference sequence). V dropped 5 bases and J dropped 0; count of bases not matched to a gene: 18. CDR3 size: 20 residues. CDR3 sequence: CASSPRLRTGLLYSGNTIYF. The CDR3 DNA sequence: TGTGCCAGCAGTCCCCGCCTTAGGACAGGGCTACTGTACTCTGGAAACACCATATATTTT.

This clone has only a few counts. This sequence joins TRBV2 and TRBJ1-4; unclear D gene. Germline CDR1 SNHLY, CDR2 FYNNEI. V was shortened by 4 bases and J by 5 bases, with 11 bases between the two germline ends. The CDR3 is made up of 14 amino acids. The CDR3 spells CASSGQETNEKLFF. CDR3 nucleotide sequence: TGTGCCAGCAGTGGGCAGGAGACAAATGAAAAACTGTTTTTT.

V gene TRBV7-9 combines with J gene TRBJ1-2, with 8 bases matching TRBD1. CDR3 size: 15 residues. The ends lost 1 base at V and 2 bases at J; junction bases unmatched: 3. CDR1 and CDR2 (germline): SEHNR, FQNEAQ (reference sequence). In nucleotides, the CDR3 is TGTGCCAGCAGCTTAGGCAGGGGGCCAAACTATGGCTACACCTTC. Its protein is CASSLGRGPNYGYTF.

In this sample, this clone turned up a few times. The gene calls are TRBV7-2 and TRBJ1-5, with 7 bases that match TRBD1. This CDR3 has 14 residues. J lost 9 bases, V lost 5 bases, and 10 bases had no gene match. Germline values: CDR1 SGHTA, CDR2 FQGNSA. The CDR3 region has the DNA TGTGCCAGCAGCCAAGCAGGGGGAGGAGGGCCCCAGCATTTT. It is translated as CASSQAGGGGPQHF. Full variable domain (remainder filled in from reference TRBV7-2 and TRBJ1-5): GAGVSQSPSNKVTEKGKDVELRCDPISGHTALYWYRQSLGQGLEFLIYFQGNSAPDKSGLPSDRFSAERTGGSVSTLTIQRTQQEDSAVYLCASSQAGGGGPQHFGDGTRLSIL.

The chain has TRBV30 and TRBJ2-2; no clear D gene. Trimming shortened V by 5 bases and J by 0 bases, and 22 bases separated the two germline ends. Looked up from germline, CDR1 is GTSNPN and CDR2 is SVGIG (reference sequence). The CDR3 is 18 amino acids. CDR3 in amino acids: CAWGEGRQPNSNTGELFF. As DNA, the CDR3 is TGTGCCTGGGGGGAAGGCCGGCAGCCCAACTCGAACACCGGGGAGCTGTTTTTT.